These T cell receptor beta chains were read from a single sample in a study of T-cell memory formation after mild COVID-19. From the 5' RACE reads, TCRdb called clonotypes with MiXCR, one entry per CDR3 protein. This sample carries 400,000 to 500,000 distinct CDR3 sequences, 20% of them seen once, and the ten largest clones take 7.5% to 9.5%. The sequenced sample was PBMCs or a T cell subset sorted from them (not recorded which). Every receptor here comes from an adult woman who had mild COVID-19 (a few samples of this study predate the infection). Cell type and time point are not known. Both conserved end residues are part of each CDR3. The D gene is left open where the match is weak. Expanded clones are given a class, and other clones once, few, many or no size at all.

-	TRBJ2-2	TRBV7-9	few	TGTGCCAGCAGCTTTGTTAACACCGGGGAGCTGTTTTTT	CASSFVNTGELFF
-	TRBJ2-5	TRBV19	-	TGTGCCAGTAGTATGCTTGGTGGAGAGACCCAGTACTTC	CASSMLGGETQYF
-	TRBJ2-3	TRBV20-1	few	TGCAGTGCGTTGTGGAGCGGGAGCACAGATACGCAGTATTTT	CSALWSGSTDTQYF
-	TRBJ2-1	TRBV7-9	few	TGTGCCAGCAGCCATCCTGTGAATGAGCAGTTCTTC	CASSHPVNEQFF
TRBD1	TRBJ1-1	TRBV6-6	many	TGTGCCAGCAGATCAGGGGGGAGCAACACTGAAGCTTTCTTT	CASRSGGSNTEAFF
TRBD2	TRBJ2-7	TRBV3-1	few	TGTGCCAGCAGCCAAGGGACTAGCGGGAGACTTTCTGAGCAGTACTTC	CASSQGTSGRLSEQYF
TRBD1	TRBJ2-5	TRBV24-1	few	TGTGCCACCAGTGACCCCGGACAGGAGCAAGAGACCCAGTACTTC	CATSDPGQEQETQYF
-	TRBJ2-3	TRBV12-3/TRBV12-4	-	TGTGCCAGCGGCTACCCCGATACGCAGTATTTT	CASGYPDTQYF
-	TRBJ2-2	TRBV7-3	few	TGTGCCAGCAGCTTAGTTATCGGAGGAGGGGAGCTGTTTTTT	CASSLVIGGGELFF
TRBD2	TRBJ2-2	TRBV24-1	-	TGTGCCACCAGTGGCCAAATAAGACTAGCGGGAACCGGGGAGCTGTTTTTT	CATSGQIRLAGTGELFF
-	TRBJ1-1	TRBV5-5	few	TGTGCCAGCAGCTTGGTGCAGGGAAGTTTCGGAACTGAAGCTTTCTTT	CASSLVQGSFGTEAFF
TRBD2	TRBJ2-7	TRBV7-8	many	TGTGCCAGCAGCTCGCATGGGAGGACTAGCGGGAGCTACGAGCAGTACTTC	CASSSHGRTSGSYEQYF
-	TRBJ2-7	TRBV5-1	few	TGCGCCAGCAGCACTCCGGGAGCTACCTACGAGCAGTACTTC	CASSTPGATYEQYF
TRBD2	TRBJ2-3	TRBV20-1	-	TGCAGTGCTAGTAGCTTTGGCGGGAGTGTCTCAGATACGCAGTATTTT	CSASSFGGSVSDTQYF
-	TRBJ1-4	TRBV19	few	TGTGCCAGTAGTACCGCGGGTGAAAAACTGTTTTTT	CASSTAGEKLFF
-	TRBJ1-1	TRBV29-1	many	TGCAGCGTCTTGGGGCTGTCTGAAGCTTTCTTT	CSVLGLSEAFF
-	TRBJ2-1	TRBV11-2	-	TGTGCCAGCAGCTTAGCTCGGGACCGTAGCTCCTACAATGAGCAGTTCTTC	CASSLARDRSSYNEQFF
-	TRBJ1-2	TRBV7-9	-	TGTGCCAGCAGCTTAGCGCGTTTGGGTGGCTATGGCTACACCTTC	CASSLARLGGYGYTF
TRBD1	TRBJ1-1	TRBV4-1	few	TGCGCCAGCAGCCAAGGGGACAGGGGGCTGAAGACTGAAGCTTTCTTT	CASSQGDRGLKTEAFF
-	TRBJ2-1	TRBV5-1	few	TGCGCCAGCAGCTTTGGACAGTACAATGAGCAGTTCTTC	CASSFGQYNEQFF
TRBD1	TRBJ2-4	TRBV11-3	few	TGTGCCAGCAGCCAGTGGACAGGGGACAAAAACATTCAGTACTTC	CASSQWTGDKNIQYF
-	TRBJ1-2	TRBV5-1	-	TGCGCCAGCAGCTCGGACACTGCCTATGGCTACACCTTC	CASSSDTAYGYTF
TRBD1	TRBJ2-7	TRBV7-9	-	TGTGCCAGCAGCTTACTTGGGGACAGGGTATACGAGCAGTACTTC	CASSLLGDRVYEQYF
-	TRBJ1-1	TRBV7-3	few	TGTGCCAGCAGCTTACAGGGTCACACTGAAGCTTTCTTT	CASSLQGHTEAFF
TRBD2	TRBJ2-7	TRBV29-1	-	TGCAGCGTTGTGAGCGGGGCCGAGCAGTACTTC	CSVVSGAEQYF